In this sample, the clone carrying this T cell receptor beta chain turned up a few times. Its antigen is still unknown. This sample stems from a study of T cells in Graves' hyperthyroidism and ophthalmopathy. Findings of the study overall: Blood held most thyroid clonotypes expanded above 0.001 frequency.

TCR beta CDR3 sequences were amplified from RNA transcripts. HTBI primers drove first-round RT-PCR of the TCR CDR3. TCRdb re-derived calls from the multiplex PCR reads in MiXCR, one entry per CDR3 protein. Of fewer than 900,000 distinct CDR3 sequences in the sample, about 19% were seen once. Blood sampling occurred at first hyperthyroidism diagnosis, ahead of any ophthalmopathy symptoms. The PBMCs had their origin in 7.5 to 10 ml of fresh peripheral blood. The receptor was derived from a woman between 50 and 59 years old with Graves' hyperthyroidism that later progressed to Graves' ophthalmopathy. The sequenced sample consisted of blood.

The CDR3: CASSFNLAGTNEKLFF. The CDR3 coding sequence is TGTGCCAGCAGCTTTAACCTGGCCGGGACTAATGAAAAACTGTTTTTT. This sequence joins TRBV7-9 and TRBJ1-4; D remains unclear. The CDR3 is 16 residues long. V dropped 3 bases and J dropped 2 bases, with 13 bases sitting between them. CDR1 is SEHNR, CDR2 FQNEAQ, per germline (reference sequence).